The sequence of this TCR beta chain was determined in a study of OX40 agonist ivuxolimab in advanced cancers. Study-wide results and caveats: On average, CD8+ T cells had more expanded clones than CD4+.

TCRdb's copy holds only in-frame clones and misses some; the assay was immunoSEQ multiplex PCR. The table includes about 78,000 clones, under 90% detected once. This clone was counted a single time. Its antigen is currently unknown. V dropped 2 bases and J dropped 5 bases, with 15 bases sitting between them. This CDR3 comprises 14 residues. Germline values: CDR1 SQVTM, CDR2 ANQGSEA. This receptor was taken from an adult with an advanced solid tumor such as melanoma, head and neck, liver or kidney cancer. V gene TRBV29-1 combines with J gene TRBJ1-2, with D possibly TRBD1 on 6 matching bases. The starting material was CD4+ or CD8+ T cells sorted from blood, obtained in a trial of the OX40 agonist ivuxolimab. The CDR3 bases are TGCAGCGTTGAATCAGGACAGACCAGTTATGGCTACACCTTC. It codes for CSVESGQTSYGYTF.